The clone carrying this T cell receptor beta chain was observed once. This record comes from a study of control samples from healthy donors and cancer patients. Clones were read by immunoSEQ multiplex PCR, and TCRdb kept only the in-frame ones, dropping some. The sample records roughly 92,000 clones, about 88% being singletons. The sample comprised blood. This clonotype was sampled from a woman in her forties or fifties in good health.

The CDR3 spells CAPRGAGRDTEAFF. The CDR3 DNA follows: TGCGCCCCCAGGGGGGCAGGGCGGGACACTGAAGCTTTCTTT. The chain has TRBV10-1 and TRBJ1-1; 7 nucleotides align to TRBD1. The CDR3 extends over 14 amino acids. V dropped 11 bases and J dropped 3; count of bases not matched to a gene: 12. CDR1 and CDR2 from the germline V gene are WNHNN and SYGVQD (reference sequence).